These 20 T cell receptor beta chains originate from one sample sequenced in a study of a mutant IDH1 vaccine in newly diagnosed glioma. Method: immunoSEQ multiplex PCR; TCRdb's copy keeps in-frame clones and lacks some. The sample contains 50,000 to 65,000 clones, approximately 80% of which appear only once. As for time point: baseline, week 1 (first vaccination visit). This sample's treatment: pre-vaccination baseline after standard-of-care therapy. Sequences were derived from PBMCs, sampled from a glioma patient treated with radiotherapy, temozolomide or both. These receptors all come from a woman aged 40-49 years with glioma.

The chain links TRBV10-3 to TRBJ1-2, with a weak D call TRBD1 (6 bases). Trimming removed 4 bases from V and 3 bases from J, with 12 bases in between. Germline CDR1 is ENHRY and CDR2 is SYGVKD. This CDR3 is built from 14 residues. The CDR3 reads CAISGTGSDYGYTF. Written as DNA, the CDR3 is TGTGCCATCAGTGGCACAGGGTCTGACTATGGCTACACCTTC.

The CDR3 nucleotides read TGTGCCAGCTCACCGGTCATGAGGACAGGGAAATTAGTGGAGCAGTACTTC. Protein: CASSPVMRTGKLVEQYF. The rearrangement joins TRBV18 to TRBJ2-7; 8 nucleotides line up with TRBD1. Trimming took 3 bases from V and 7 from J; bases not matched to a gene: 17. This CDR3 has 17 residues. CDR1 KGHSH and CDR2 LQKENI come from the germline V gene.

This clone was counted a single time. The rearrangement joins TRBV2 to TRBJ2-3, with 12 bases fitting TRBD2. Looked up from germline, CDR1 is SNHLY and CDR2 is FYNNEI. This CDR3 spans 16 amino acids. The junction had 7 bases not matched to a gene; V was cut back by 7 bases and J by 2 bases. The CDR3 sequence: CASTLRTSGATDTQYF. CDR3 bases: TGTGCCAGCACTCTCAGGACTAGCGGGGCCACAGATACGCAGTATTTT.

The chain uses TRBV2 and TRBJ2-1, with D perhaps TRBD2 (7 bases). Germline loops: CDR1 SNHLY, CDR2 FYNNEI. The V end lost 4 bases, the J end lost 6 bases, and 13 bases lay between the germline ends. The CDR3 is made up of 14 amino acids. The CDR3 loop reads CASSVGGALNEQFF. The CDR3 region has the DNA TGTGCCAGCAGTGTTGGGGGGGCCCTCAATGAGCAGTTCTTC.

This clone has only one observation. The J gene is TRBJ2-6, the V gene TRBV4-3, with D possibly matching TRBD1 (6 bases). The V gene's germline CDR1 is LGHNA and CDR2 YSLEER. The V end was cut by 4 bases, the J end by 2 bases, with 12 bases between. This CDR3 has 16 amino acids. DNA for the CDR3: TGCGCCAGCAGCCTTTCGGACAGTACTGGGGCCAACGTCCTGACTTTC. It translates to CASSLSDSTGANVLTF.

The V call is TRBV19, the J call TRBJ2-4; the D is unclear. The CDR3 length is 15 residues. From germline, CDR1 is LNHDA and CDR2 SQIVND (reference sequence). Deletions cut 1 base from V and 0 bases from J, with 7 bases between. CDR3 residues: CASSIAGIAKNIQYF. The DNA of the CDR3 is TGTGCCAGTAGTATAGCCGGCATAGCCAAAAACATTCAGTACTTC.

The J gene is TRBJ2-2, the V gene TRBV19; 7 bases are a match to TRBD1. The CDR3 loop spans 14 amino acids. Germline values: CDR1 LNHDA, CDR2 SQIVND (reference sequence). The V gene end was trimmed by 4 bases and the J gene end by 1 base; junction bases not matched to a gene: 0. In DNA, the CDR3 is TGTGCCAGTAGTAGGGACAGGAACACCGGGGAGCTGTTTTTT. It is translated as CASSRDRNTGELFF. Full variable domain (outside the CDR3, taken from reference TRBV19 and TRBJ2-2): DGGITQSPKYLFRKEGQNVTLSCEQNLNHDAMYWYRQDPGQGLRLIYYSQIVNDFQKGDIAEGYSVSREKKESFPLTVTSAQKNPTAFYLCASSRDRNTGELFFGEGSRLTVL.

This clone appeared a single time. The chain employs TRBV15 and TRBJ1-2, with a weak D call TRBD1 (6 bases). The CDR3 sequence is 15 residues long. Germline lookup yields CDR1 LNHNV and CDR2 YYDKDF (reference sequence). Trimming took off 1 base at V and 7 bases at J, with 16 bases between the two ends. The CDR3 DNA follows: TGTGCCACCAGCAGAGGGGCAGGGGAAGTTTTTGGCTACACCTTC. Protein product: CATSRGAGEVFGYTF.

The rearrangement joins TRBV15 to TRBJ1-2; D unresolved. V shed 0 bases and J shed 4 bases, with 12 bases lying between them. The CDR3 has 15 residues. Germline V gene lookup returns CDR1 LNHNV and CDR2 YYDKDF (reference sequence). CDR3: CATSRDRTGTYGYTF. The CDR3 DNA sequence: TGTGCCACCAGCAGAGATAGGACGGGTACCTATGGCTACACCTTC.

The gene calls are TRBV4-3 and TRBJ2-3; maybe TRBD1 (5 bases). V lost 7 bases, J lost 1 base, and 12 bases lay in between. Germline V gives CDR1 LGHNA, CDR2 YSLEER. The CDR3 runs to 14 residues. CDR3 coding DNA: TGCGCCAGCAACCCAGGGTCGGGCACAGATACGCAGTATTTT. Its translation: CASNPGSGTDTQYF.

The chain combines TRBV2 with TRBJ1-1, with D unresolved. The CDR3 spans 13 residues. Germline CDR1 is SNHLY and CDR2 is FYNNEI. Trimming removed 8 bases at V and 1 base at J, with 11 bases between. CDR3 residues: CASLKEENTEAFF. DNA for the CDR3: TGTGCCAGCCTCAAGGAAGAGAACACTGAAGCTTTCTTT.

The genes are TRBV27 and TRBJ1-2, with a possible D match to TRBD1 (5 bases). V lost 3 bases, J lost 2 bases, and 7 bases lay in between. Germline CDR1 is MNHEY and CDR2 is SMNVEV (reference sequence). CDR3 length: 13 residues. DNA of the CDR3: TGTGCCAGCAGTTTTGAGGGGAACTATGGCTACACCTTC. This translates into CASSFEGNYGYTF.

The genes are TRBV15 and TRBJ2-2, with 8 bases fitting TRBD1. Unmatched junction bases numbered 6, after V lost 2 bases and J lost 4 bases. Germline lookup yields CDR1 LNHNV and CDR2 YYDKDF (reference sequence). This CDR3 comprises 16 residues. CDR3 protein: CATSRPQGQATGELFF. The CDR3 DNA sequence: TGTGCCACCAGCAGACCCCAGGGACAGGCCACCGGGGAGCTGTTTTTT.

The chain combines TRBV5-4 with TRBJ2-7; TRBD1 is a possible D gene (6 bases). Deletions cut 0 bases from V and 4 bases from J, with 8 bases between. The germline V gene has CDR1 SGHNT and CDR2 YYREEE (reference sequence). The CDR3 covers 13 residues. CDR3 in amino acids: CASSLGGLYEQYF. The CDR3 DNA follows: TGTGCCAGCAGCTTGGGGGGGCTTTACGAGCAGTACTTC.

CDR3 amino acids: CASSLRTGIANTIYF. CDR3 DNA: TGTGCCAGCAGCCTAAGGACAGGGATAGCAAACACCATATATTTT. The V gene is TRBV2, the J gene TRBJ1-3, with 8 bases fitting TRBD1. This CDR3 contains 15 residues. Germline lookup yields CDR1 SNHLY and CDR2 FYNNEI. Trimming took 6 bases from V and 6 from J; bases not matched to a gene: 10.

This sequence joins TRBV4-2 and TRBJ2-3; D is unclear. Per germline, CDR1 LGHNA and CDR2 YNFKEQ. There are 15 residues in the CDR3. V dropped 1 base and J dropped 2 bases, with 10 bases sitting between them. Here the CDR3 reads CASSQAGSYTDTQYF. CDR3 in DNA: TGTGCCAGCAGCCAAGCCGGGTCTTACACAGATACGCAGTATTTT.

The CDR3 sequence: CAISDSGGVGKNTEAFF. CDR3 coding DNA: TGTGCCATCAGTGACTCCGGGGGGGTTGGAAAGAACACTGAAGCTTTCTTT. This chain uses TRBV10-3 with TRBJ1-1; possible D gene TRBD1, 5 bases. V lost 3 bases to trimming and J lost 1 base, with 18 bases between them. This CDR3 is 17 amino acids long. From germline, CDR1 is ENHRY and CDR2 SYGVKD.

The chain employs TRBV15 and TRBJ2-3, with TRBD2 identical over 7 bases. This CDR3 is built from 17 residues. Germline V CDR1 and CDR2: LNHNV, YYDKDF (reference sequence). The trim removed 1 base at V and 2 bases at J, leaving 9 bases unmatched. The CDR3 spells CATSRGFVAGPTDTQYF. In nucleotides, the CDR3 is TGTGCCACCAGCAGAGGGTTTGTAGCGGGCCCCACAGATACGCAGTATTTT. Complete variable domain (other parts from reference TRBV15 and TRBJ2-3): DAMVIQNPRYQVTQFGKPVTLSCSQTLNHNVMYWYQQKSSQAPKLLFHYYDKDFNNEADTPDNFQSRRPNTSFCFLDIRSPGLGDTAMYLCATSRGFVAGPTDTQYFGPGTRLTVL.

This clone appeared a single time. V gene TRBV4-2 combines with J gene TRBJ2-4; D is undetermined. The CDR3 has 16 amino acids. The V end lost 0 bases, the J end lost 2 bases, and 11 bases lay between the germline ends. Per the germline V gene, CDR1 is LGHNA and CDR2 is YNFKEQ. CDR3 in DNA: TGTGCCAGCAGCCAAGAAGGCCCTTTCCCCAAAAACATTCAGTACTTC. Protein product: CASSQEGPFPKNIQYF.

The chain carries TRBV4-3 and TRBJ2-1; TRBD1 matches 9 bases. CDR1 and CDR2 (germline): LGHNA, YSLEER. V dropped 6 bases and J dropped 8; count of bases not matched to a gene: 11. The CDR3 runs 15 residues. In DNA, the CDR3 is TGCGCCAGCAGTGCCGGGACAGGGTGGGATTATGAGCAGTTCTTC. Its protein is CASSAGTGWDYEQFF.